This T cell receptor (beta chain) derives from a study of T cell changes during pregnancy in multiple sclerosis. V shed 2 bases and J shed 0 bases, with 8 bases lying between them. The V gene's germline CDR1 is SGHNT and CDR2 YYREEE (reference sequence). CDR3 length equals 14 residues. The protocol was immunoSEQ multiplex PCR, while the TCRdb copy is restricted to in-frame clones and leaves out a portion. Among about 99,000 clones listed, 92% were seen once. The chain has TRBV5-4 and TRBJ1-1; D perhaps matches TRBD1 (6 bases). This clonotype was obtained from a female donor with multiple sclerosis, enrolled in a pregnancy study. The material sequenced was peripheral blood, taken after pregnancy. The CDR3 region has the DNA TGTGCCAGCAGCTTTGGACAGCTGAACACTGAAGCTTTCTTT. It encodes CASSFGQLNTEAFF.